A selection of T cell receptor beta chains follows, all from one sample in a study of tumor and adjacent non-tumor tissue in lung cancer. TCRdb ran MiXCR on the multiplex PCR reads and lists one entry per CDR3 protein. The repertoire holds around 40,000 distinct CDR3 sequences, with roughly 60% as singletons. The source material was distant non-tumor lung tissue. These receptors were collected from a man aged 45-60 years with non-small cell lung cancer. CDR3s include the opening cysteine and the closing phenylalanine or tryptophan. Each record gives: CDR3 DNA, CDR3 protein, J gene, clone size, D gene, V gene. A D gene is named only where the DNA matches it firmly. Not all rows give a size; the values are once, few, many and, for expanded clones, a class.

TGTGCCTGGAGGACAGGGATCTGTGGCTACACCTTC,CAWRTGICGYTF,TRBJ1-2,NA,TRBD1,TRBV30
TGTGCCAGCAGATCAGACAGGGCGGGCACTGAAACCTTCTTT,CASRSDRAGTETFF,TRBJ1-1,NA,TRBD1,TRBV6-6
TGTGCCGCCAGCCGGACAATCGATAGCAATCAGCCCCAGTATTTT,CAASRTIDSNQPQYF,TRBJ2-3,NA,NA,TRBV10-3
TGTGCCAGCAGCTTAAATGGTCTAGCGGGAGATTATGAGCAGTTCTTC,CASSLNGLAGDYEQFF,TRBJ2-1,NA,TRBD2,TRBV7-9
TGTGCCTACAGGCGAGACCTAGAGACCCAGTACTTC,CAYRRDLETQYF,TRBJ2-5,NA,NA,TRBV12-3/TRBV12-4
TGTGCCACCGGAGGAACAGGGGGCTTCAATCAGCCCCAGCATTTT,CATGGTGGFNQPQHF,TRBJ1-5,NA,TRBD1,TRBV24-1
TGTGCCAGCAGCTTACAGCTGGAGGGAGAGACCCAGTACTTC,CASSLQLEGETQYF,TRBJ2-5,NA,NA,TRBV7-9
TGTGCCAGCAGCTTGGGCATTTCCTACGAGCAGTACTTC,CASSLGISYEQYF,TRBJ2-7,many,NA,TRBV5-4
TGCAGCTCCGATTATGATTCGGATACGCAGTATTTT,CSSDYDSDTQYF,TRBJ2-3,NA,NA,TRBV29-1
TGCAGCCTTGAAAGACTAGTACGGCGCGAGATGACCGAGCAGTACTTC,CSLERLVRREMTEQYF,TRBJ2-7,NA,NA,TRBV29-1
TGTGCCAGTACAGGGAACACTGAAGCTTTCTTT,CASTGNTEAFF,TRBJ1-1,NA,NA,TRBV28
TGTGCCAGCAGTTCTCCAGGGAGAGGGTCCTACAATGAGCAGTTCTTC,CASSSPGRGSYNEQFF,TRBJ2-1,many,NA,TRBV6-5
TGTGCTAGCAGCAAAGTCAGGGGGCGGGCCGGGGAACTGTTTTTT,CASSKVRGRAGELFF,TRBJ2-2,NA,TRBD1,TRBV6-5
TGCGGCGTTGACGGGATTCTGGGCACTGAAACTTTCTTT,CGVDGILGTETFF,TRBJ1-1,NA,NA,TRBV29-1
TGTGCCAGCAGCCTTGGACTAGCCCCCACAGATACGCAGTATTTT,CASSLGLAPTDTQYF,TRBJ2-3,NA,TRBD2,TRBV7-9
TGTGCCAGCAGACGACAGACTGGGGCCAACGTCCTGACTTTC,CASRRQTGANVLTF,TRBJ2-6,NA,NA,TRBV2
TGTGCCAGTAGTTACACCAACCCTAGCGGGGGGTACAATGAGGGGTTCTTC,CASSYTNPSGGYNEGFF,TRBJ2-1,NA,TRBD2,TRBV6-5
TGCGCCAGCGGGGCTGCCTTCACTGGTACGCAGTATTTT,CASGAAFTGTQYF,TRBJ2-3,NA,TRBD2,TRBV4-2
TGTGCCAGCAGAGGGGGGGGGTCCAAAAACATTCAGTACTTC,CASRGGGSKNIQYF,TRBJ2-4,many,NA,TRBV6-5
TGTGTTAGTGCACCTAGCGGGGGGGCTGAGCAGTTCTTC,CVSAPSGGAEQFF,TRBJ2-1,NA,TRBD2,TRBV12-5
TGTGCCAGCACATTTCTGGGTCGGCCCGGGGAGCTGTTTTTT,CASTFLGRPGELFF,TRBJ2-2,NA,NA,TRBV11-1
TGTGCCAGCAGGAGAACAGGTCGCTACGAGCAGTACTTC,CASRRTGRYEQYF,TRBJ2-7,many,NA,TRBV6-6
TGTGCCAGCAGCTTAGGCAGAACATCGGATACGCGGTATTTT,CASSLGRTSDTRYF,TRBJ2-3,NA,NA,TRBV11-3